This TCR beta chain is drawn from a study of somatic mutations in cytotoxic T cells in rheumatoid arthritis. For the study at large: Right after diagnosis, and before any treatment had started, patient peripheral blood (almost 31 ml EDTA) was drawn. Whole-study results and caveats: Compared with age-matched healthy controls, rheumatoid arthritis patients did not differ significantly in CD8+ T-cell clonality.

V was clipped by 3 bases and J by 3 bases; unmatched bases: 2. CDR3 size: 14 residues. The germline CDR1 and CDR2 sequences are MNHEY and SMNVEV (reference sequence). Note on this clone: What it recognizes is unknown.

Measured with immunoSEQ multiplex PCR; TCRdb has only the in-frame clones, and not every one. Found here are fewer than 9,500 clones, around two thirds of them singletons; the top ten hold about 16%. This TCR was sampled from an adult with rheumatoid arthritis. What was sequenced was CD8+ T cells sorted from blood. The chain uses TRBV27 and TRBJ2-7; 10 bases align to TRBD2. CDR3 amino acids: CASSLASGSYEQYF. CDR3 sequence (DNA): TGTGCCAGCAGTTTGGCTAGCGGGAGCTACGAGCAGTACTTC.